This TCR beta chain was sequenced during a study of shared clonotypes between healthy human individuals. Study results and caveats: Donor clonotype sharing was expected to depend on sequencing depth.

The CDR3 totals 15 residues. Trimming stripped 5 bases from V and 8 bases from J, with 18 bases between. Germline CDR1 reads LNHNV; CDR2 reads YYDKDF (reference sequence). At deep level, the assay was performed. Splitting of each subset's genomic DNA was done evenly across several immunoSEQ plates. Sequenced by immunoSEQ multiplex PCR; TCRdb stores in-frame clones only, minus some. The sample records 850,000 to 1,200,000 clones, about 75% being singletons. Notes on this clone: What it binds is not known.

The chain carries TRBV15 and TRBJ1-4, with D possibly being TRBD1 (6 bases). The sample comprised memory CD4+ T cells sorted from blood. Subset here: CD45RA-negative fraction. The receptor comes from a man between 18 and 29 years old in good health. CDR3 bases: TGTGCCACCAGCCCCCGCATAGGGGGTTTCGAAAAACTGTTTTTT. Protein sequence: CATSPRIGGFEKLFF.